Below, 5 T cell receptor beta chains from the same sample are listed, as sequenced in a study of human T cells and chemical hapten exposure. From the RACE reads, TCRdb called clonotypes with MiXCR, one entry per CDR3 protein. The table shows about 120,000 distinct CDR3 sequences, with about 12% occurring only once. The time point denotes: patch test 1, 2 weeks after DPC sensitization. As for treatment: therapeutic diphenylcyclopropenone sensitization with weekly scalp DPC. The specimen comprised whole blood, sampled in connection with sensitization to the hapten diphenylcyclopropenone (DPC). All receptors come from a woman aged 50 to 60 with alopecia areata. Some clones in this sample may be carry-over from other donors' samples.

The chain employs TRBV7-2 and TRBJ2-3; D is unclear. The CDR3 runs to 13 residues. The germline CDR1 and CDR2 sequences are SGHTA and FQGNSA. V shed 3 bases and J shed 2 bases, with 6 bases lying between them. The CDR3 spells CASSFVLTDTQYF. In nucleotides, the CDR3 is TGTGCCAGCAGCTTCGTCCTCACAGATACGCAGTATTTT.

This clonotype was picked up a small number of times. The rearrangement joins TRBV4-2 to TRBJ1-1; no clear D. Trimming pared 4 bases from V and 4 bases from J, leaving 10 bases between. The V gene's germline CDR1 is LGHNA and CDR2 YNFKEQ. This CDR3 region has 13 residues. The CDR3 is CASSPAWTTEAFF. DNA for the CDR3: TGTGCCAGCAGCCCGGCCTGGACCACTGAAGCTTTCTTT.

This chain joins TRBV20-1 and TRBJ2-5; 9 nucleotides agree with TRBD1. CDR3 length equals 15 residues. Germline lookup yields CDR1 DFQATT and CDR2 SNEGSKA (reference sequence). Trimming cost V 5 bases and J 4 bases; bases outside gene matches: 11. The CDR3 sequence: CSADRDREFRETQYF. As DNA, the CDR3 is TGCAGTGCTGACCGGGACAGGGAGTTTCGAGAGACCCAGTACTTC.

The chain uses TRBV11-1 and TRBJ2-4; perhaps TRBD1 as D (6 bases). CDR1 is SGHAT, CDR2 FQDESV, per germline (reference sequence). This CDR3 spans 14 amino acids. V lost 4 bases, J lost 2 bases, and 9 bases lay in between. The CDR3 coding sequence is TGTGCCAGCAGCTCACAGGGTACCAAAAACATTCAGTACTTC. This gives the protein CASSSQGTKNIQYF.

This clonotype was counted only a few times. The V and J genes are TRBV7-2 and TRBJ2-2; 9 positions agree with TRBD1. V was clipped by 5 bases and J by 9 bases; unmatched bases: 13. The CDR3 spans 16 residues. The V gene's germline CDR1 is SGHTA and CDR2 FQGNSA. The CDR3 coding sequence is TGTGCCAGCAGCCCGGACGGACAGGGGTCTAGGCGGGAGCTGTTTTTT. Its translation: CASSPDGQGSRRELFF.